These 18 T cell receptor beta chains were sequenced from one sample in a study of cytomegalovirus exposure and HLA in healthy donors. The study ran its PCR with 60 Vbeta and 13 Jbeta primers. Profiled with immunoSEQ multiplex PCR; TCRdb holds only in-frame clones, not every one. The data contain under 40,000 clones, roughly four fifths of them singletons. The sample was PBMCs. The receptors were gathered from a middle-aged woman in good health and CMV-seronegative.

The chain carries TRBV29-1 and TRBJ2-2; 15 nucleotides align to TRBD2. V was clipped by 6 bases and J by 5 bases; unmatched bases: 4. This CDR3 region has 15 residues. The germline V gene has CDR1 SQVTM and CDR2 ANQGSEA. The CDR3 protein is CSVGGLAGGTGELFF. Here the CDR3 DNA reads TGCAGCGTGGGGGGACTAGCGGGGGGAACCGGGGAGCTGTTTTTT.

This clone was observed a single time. The J gene is TRBJ2-2, the V gene TRBV2; the D is unclear. CDR1 is SNHLY, CDR2 FYNNEI, per germline. The V end was cut by 1 base, the J end by 8 bases, with 8 bases between. This CDR3 is built from 13 residues. The CDR3 region is CASSEGLGGELFF. CDR3 in DNA: TGTGCCAGCAGTGAAGGGCTAGGAGGGGAGCTGTTTTTT.

This clone was seen once. This chain links TRBV10-1 with TRBJ2-5, with 10 nucleotides matching TRBD1. J was trimmed by 2 bases and V by 3 bases; bases with no gene match: 9. Per germline, CDR1 WNHNN and CDR2 SYGVQD (reference sequence). The CDR3 spans 17 residues. The CDR3 DNA sequence: TGCGCCAGCAGTGATGCCCGGGACAGGGGCGAACAAGAGACCCAGTACTTC. Amino acids: CASSDARDRGEQETQYF.

This clone was seen just once. The chain couples TRBV6-5 to TRBJ2-5; weak D call: TRBD2 (6 bases). The germline V gene encodes CDR1 MNHEY and CDR2 SVGAGI. Trimming stripped 2 bases from V and 3 bases from J, with 16 bases between. CDR3 length: 16 amino acids. The CDR3 bases are TGTGCCAGCAGTTACACGAAGGGACTCCTAAAAGAGACCCAGTACTTC. This encodes CASSYTKGLLKETQYF.

The rearrangement joins TRBV5-6 to TRBJ2-7; 11 positions match TRBD1. With 6 bases clipped from V and 1 base from J, the junction kept 6 bases outside the gene matches. The length of the CDR3 is 15 residues. Germline V gives CDR1 SGHDT, CDR2 YYEEEE. CDR3 protein: CASTGQGAGSYEQYF. The DNA for the CDR3 is TGTGCCAGCACCGGACAGGGGGCAGGGTCCTACGAGCAGTACTTC.

The V gene is TRBV19, the J gene TRBJ1-2; a weak D match, TRBD1 (5 bases). CDR3 size: 13 residues. V shed 1 base and J shed 5 bases, with 8 bases lying between them. Germline CDR1 is LNHDA and CDR2 is SQIVND (reference sequence). The CDR3 reads CASSIARDYGYTF. The DNA of the CDR3 is TGTGCCAGTAGTATAGCCAGGGATTATGGCTACACCTTC.

The genes are TRBV11-2 and TRBJ2-7; the D gene is possibly TRBD1 (5 bases). Germline V gene data show CDR1 as SGHAT and CDR2 as FQNNGV. The V gene lost 3 bases and the J gene lost 1 base, with 10 bases spanning the gap. This CDR3 spans 14 amino acids. Here the CDR3 DNA reads TGTGCCAGCAGCTTTGGTGACAGTTCCTACGAGCAGTACTTC. Its translation: CASSFGDSSYEQYF.

V and J are TRBV4-1 and TRBJ2-1; the match to TRBD2 covers 11 bases. V lost 4 bases to trimming and J lost 0 bases; unmatched junction nucleotides: 14. CDR1 is MGHRA, CDR2 YSYEKL, per germline. The CDR3 loop spans 20 amino acids. The CDR3 region has the DNA TGCGCCAGCAGCCCTAGAGGGGGGACTAGCGGTTCGAGCTCCTACAATGAGCAGTTCTTC. Protein: CASSPRGGTSGSSSYNEQFF.

V is TRBV4-2 and J is TRBJ1-2; TRBD1 matches 8 bases. Per the germline V gene, CDR1 is LGHNA and CDR2 is YNFKEQ. The CDR3 runs to 16 residues. The V and J ends lost 1 base and 7 bases, in that order; junction bases with no gene match: 11. CDR3 nucleotide sequence: TGTGCCAGCAGCCAAGGGTTAAAGACAGGGGATGGTGGCTACACCTTC. This codes for CASSQGLKTGDGGYTF.

CDR3 residues: CASSTLLGGGNEQFF. The CDR3 nucleotides read TGTGCCAGTAGCACCCTACTCGGGGGGGGTAATGAGCAGTTCTTC. The chain carries TRBV19 and TRBJ2-1; TRBD2 matches 8 bases. V shed 6 bases, J shed 7 bases, and the junction held 11 bases outside the gene matches. CDR1 and CDR2 from the germline V gene are LNHDA and SQIVND (reference sequence). The CDR3 is 15 residues long.

The chain has TRBV9 and TRBJ2-1, with D perhaps TRBD2 (7 bases). V shed 4 bases and J shed 3 bases, with 14 bases lying between them. In germline, CDR1 is SGDLS, CDR2 YYNGEE. The CDR3 has 15 residues. CDR3 loop: CASSPGGRNYNEQFF. In DNA, the CDR3 is TGTGCCAGCAGCCCGGGGGGCCGAAACTACAATGAGCAGTTCTTC.

In DNA form, the CDR3 reads TGCAGCGTTGAGTGGACATCAGGCTTCAGCAATGAGCAGTTCTTC. Amino acid sequence: CSVEWTSGFSNEQFF. The V call is TRBV29-1, the J call TRBJ2-1, with D perhaps matching TRBD1 (5 bases). Trimming shortened V by 3 bases and J by 6 bases, and 18 bases separated the two germline ends. The CDR3 has 15 residues. Germline lookup yields CDR1 SQVTM and CDR2 ANQGSEA.

The chain is built from TRBV5-6 and TRBJ1-1; D may be TRBD1 (6 bases). Germline V gene sequence: CDR1 SGHDT, CDR2 YYEEEE. There are 16 residues in the CDR3. The V end was cut by 3 bases, the J end by 0 bases, with 15 bases between. CDR3 amino acids: CASSSTGRGMNTEAFF. Written as DNA, the CDR3 is TGTGCCAGCAGCTCTACAGGGAGAGGGATGAACACTGAAGCTTTCTTT.

This rearrangement joins TRBV11-2 to TRBJ1-1, with 7 bases that match TRBD1. J lost 6 bases, V lost 6 bases, and 13 bases had no gene match. The CDR3 has 15 residues. The germline gives CDR1 SGHAT, CDR2 FQNNGV. The CDR3 bases are TGTGCCAGCAGACCCACCACAGGGGTTCGAGCTGAAGCTTTCTTT. This gives the protein CASRPTTGVRAEAFF.

The rearrangement uses TRBV9 and TRBJ1-1, with a possible D match to TRBD1 (5 bases). CDR3 length: 12 amino acids. With 4 bases removed from V and 5 bases from J, the gap between germline ends came to 9 bases. CDR1 is SGDLS and CDR2 is YYNGEE in the germline V gene. The CDR3 here is CASSSGVTEAFF. Written as DNA, the CDR3 is TGTGCCAGCAGCTCGGGGGTAACTGAAGCTTTCTTT. The variable domain in full, with the rest retrieved from reference TRBV9 and TRBJ1-1, is DSGVTQTPKHLITATGQRVTLRCSPRSGDLSVYWYQQSLDQGLQFLIQYYNGEERAKGNILERFSAQQFPDLHSELNLSSLELGDSALYFCASSSGVTEAFFGQGTRLTVV.

This clone was counted once. V and J are TRBV27 and TRBJ1-2, with 7 nucleotides matching TRBD1. The CDR3 has 14 amino acids. The V gene end was trimmed by 5 bases and the J gene end by 3 bases; junction bases not matched to a gene: 6. Germline V gene sequence: CDR1 MNHEY, CDR2 SMNVEV (reference sequence). CDR3 sequence reads: CASSPTGRYYGYTF. The DNA of the CDR3 is TGTGCCAGCAGTCCGACAGGGAGGTACTATGGCTACACCTTC.

Comment on this clone: One junction end disagrees with the germline gene, perhaps due to a read error. V is TRBV7-3 and J is TRBJ1-1; no reliable D call. From germline, CDR1 is SGHTA and CDR2 FQGTGA. CDR3 size: 13 residues. The CDR3 here is CASSVTPGGEAFF. The CDR3 region has the DNA TGTGCCAGCAGCGTAACCCCGGGAGGAGAAGCTTTCTTT.

This clone turned up a few times. The gene calls are TRBV19 and TRBJ2-4; maybe TRBD2 (7 bases). CDR1 is LNHDA and CDR2 is SQIVND in the germline V gene (reference sequence). The ends were cut back, 5 bases at V and 5 bases at J, with 13 bases in the middle. This CDR3 has 14 amino acids. The CDR3 reads CASSPGAGENIQYF. CDR3 nucleotide sequence: TGTGCCAGTAGTCCAGGGGCGGGAGAAAACATTCAGTACTTC.